This T cell receptor beta chain was identified in a study of Tregs in tolerant kidney transplant recipients. Broader study findings: Few patients were studied, so findings need validation in larger groups.

TCRdb's table, derived via immunoSEQ multiplex PCR, lists solely in-frame clones and lacks some. The sample yields more than 30,000 clones, 82% seen once. V lost 5 bases, J lost 2 bases, and 13 bases lay in between. The CDR3 length is 14 residues. Germline loops: CDR1 MNHEY, CDR2 SMNVEV (reference sequence). Concerning this clone itself: What it recognizes is unknown. This CDR3 is also generated by other DNA sequences in the sample.

The sequence was obtained from a human donor in good health. The chain joins TRBV27 to TRBJ2-7; TRBD1 might be the D (6 bases). Sequencing was done on a sample of Tregs from blood cultured with allogeneic cells. CDR3 DNA sequence: TGTGCCAGCAGTCCAAGCAGGGGTCCCTACGAGCAGTACTTC. Residues: CASSPSRGPYEQYF.